A selection of T cell receptor beta chains follows, all from one sample in a study of cytomegalovirus exposure and HLA in healthy donors. Some clones are missing from TCRdb's copy, which holds only in-frame ones; the method was immunoSEQ multiplex PCR. The data contain a few hundred thousand clones, 80% to 90% of them singletons. The sequenced material came from PBMCs. These TCRs come from a young woman in good health and CMV-seronegative. The CDR3 runs from the conserved cysteine through the conserved F or W. Each record gives: clone size, J gene, V gene, D gene, CDR3 protein, CDR3 DNA. The D gene is left open where the match is weak. Clone size is given for some rows only: seen once, a few or many times, or a class if the clone is expanded.

NA TRBJ2-1 TRBV18 NA CASSSRQYNEQFF TGTGCCAGCTCATCGAGGCAGTACAATGAGCAGTTCTTC
NA TRBJ1-2 TRBV15 TRBD1 CATSRDRQGAGDYGYTF TGTGCCACCAGCAGAGATAGACAGGGGGCAGGTGACTATGGCTACACCTTC
once TRBJ1-1 TRBV9 NA CASSGVRGADTEAFF TGTGCCAGCAGCGGCGTCAGGGGCGCTGACACTGAAGCTTTCTTT
NA TRBJ1-5 TRBV27 NA CASSFHPPEQQSNQPQHF TGTGCCAGCAGTTTCCACCCACCGGAACAGCAAAGCAATCAGCCCCAGCATTTT
NA TRBJ2-1 TRBV6-1 TRBD1 CASGQGYNEQFF TGTGCCAGCGGACAGGGATACAATGAGCAGTTCTTC
NA TRBJ2-1 TRBV5-1 NA CVSSSGDLVSPYNEQFF TGCGTCAGCAGCTCCGGAGACCTAGTTTCCCCCTACAATGAGCAGTTCTTC
NA TRBJ1-3 TRBV2 NA CASSAGGPGNTIYF TGTGCCAGCAGCGCCGGTGGGCCTGGAAACACCATATATTTT
NA TRBJ2-7 TRBV30 NA CAWALGPGAYEQYF TGTGCCTGGGCCTTAGGACCAGGGGCCTACGAGCAGTACTTC
once TRBJ2-5 TRBV5-4 NA CASSLQGSETQYF TGTGCCAGCAGCTTGCAGGGATCAGAGACCCAGTACTTC
NA TRBJ1-2 TRBV5-1 NA CASNRDSDYGYTF TGCGCCAGCAACAGGGATAGCGACTATGGCTACACCTTC
NA TRBJ2-2 TRBV28 TRBD1 CAMSDRDRAPFRLFF TGTGCCATGTCCGACCGGGACAGAGCACCTTTTCGGCTGTTTTTT
NA TRBJ1-5 TRBV11-2 TRBD1 CASSLGDRDTYQPQHF TGTGCCAGCAGCTTAGGGGACAGGGATACGTATCAGCCCCAGCATTTT
few TRBJ2-7 TRBV6-6 TRBD2 CASSSSGGFSYEQYF TGTGCCAGCAGTTCCAGCGGGGGTTTCTCCTACGAGCAGTACTTC
NA TRBJ1-4 TRBV19 TRBD1 CASRNRGHEKLFF TGTGCCAGCAGAAACAGGGGGCATGAAAAACTGTTTTTT
NA TRBJ2-3 TRBV2 TRBD2 CASQGLASLGDTQYF TGTGCCAGCCAGGGACTAGCGTCTCTGGGAGATACGCAGTATTTT
NA TRBJ2-1 TRBV7-7 TRBD2 CASSPGLGSEQFF TGTGCTAGCAGCCCCGGACTAGGGAGTGAGCAGTTCTTC
NA TRBJ1-1 TRBV19 NA CASIEALGGGNTEAFF TGTGCCAGTATCGAAGCCCTAGGGGGTGGGAACACTGAAGCTTTCTTT
NA TRBJ1-2 TRBV6-5 NA CASSYAGANYGYTF TGTGCCAGCAGTTACGCAGGGGCGAACTATGGCTACACCTTC
once TRBJ1-6 TRBV5-1 TRBD1 CASSMDREGPPLHF TGCGCCAGCAGCATGGACAGGGAAGGGCCACCCCTCCACTTT
NA TRBJ2-3 TRBV13 TRBD2 CASSPSGGRDTQYF TGTGCCAGCAGCCCCTCGGGAGGGAGGGATACGCAGTATTTT
once TRBJ1-5 TRBV13 NA CASSLGADSSNQPQHF TGTGCCAGCAGCTTAGGGGCGGATTCTAGCAATCAGCCCCAGCATTTT
once TRBJ1-4 TRBV19 NA CASSIDPLQGRTHRGKLFF TGTGCCAGTAGTATAGATCCCCTCCAGGGGCGGACACATCGGGGAAAACTGTTTTTT
NA TRBJ2-5 TRBV23-1 NA CASSQSDNKETQYF TGCGCCAGCAGTCAATCGGACAACAAAGAGACCCAGTACTTC
NA TRBJ1-2 TRBV6-5 NA CASTRGGAGGYTF TGTGCCAGCACCCGAGGGGGGGCGGGGGGCTACACCTTC
NA TRBJ1-2 TRBV19 NA CASRAGSLNYGYTF TGTGCCAGTAGAGCAGGGTCCCTCAACTATGGCTACACCTTC
NA TRBJ1-1 TRBV5-6 TRBD1 CASSRTGGTEAFF TGTGCCAGCAGCCGTACAGGGGGCACTGAAGCTTTCTTT
NA TRBJ1-3 TRBV9 NA CASSVDSFSGNTIYF TGTGCCAGCAGCGTAGACAGCTTCTCTGGAAACACCATATATTTT
NA TRBJ1-2 TRBV30 NA CAWTDRFDGYTF TGTGCCTGGACCGACAGGTTCGATGGCTACACCTTC